Listed below are T cell receptor beta chains from one sample, sequenced in a study of beta chain features in type 1 diabetes. Generated by immunoSEQ multiplex PCR, the TCRdb table keeps only in-frame clones and is missing some. The data hold roughly 260,000 clones, with around 20% observed a single time. The sample was naive CD4+ T cells from blood. Receptors originate from a woman aged 35 to 49 with type 1 diabetes. Both conserved end residues are part of each CDR3. Clone size is shown for a subset of rows, as once, few, many or a class of expanded clone.

clone_size j_call v_call cdr3_aa
- TRBJ2-7 TRBV28 CASSPKREGVYEQYF
- TRBJ2-1 TRBV19 CASSPGSGRALNEQFF
few TRBJ2-3 TRBV4-1 CASSPRQGSGDTQYF
- TRBJ2-3 TRBV9 CASSVGASGRTDTQYF
- TRBJ1-1 TRBV29-1 CSVARTEEGEAFF
few TRBJ1-2 TRBV30 CAWSAGSNYGYTF
few TRBJ1-6 TRBV10-3 CAISEDGTGTSPLHF
- TRBJ1-2 TRBV19 CASSFRDTYGYTF
- TRBJ1-2 TRBV25-1 CASSDSGQYGYTF
few TRBJ2-3 TRBV7-2 CASSPAQRGATDTQYF
few TRBJ2-3 TRBV27 CASSVTSYTTQYF
- TRBJ2-5 TRBV7-2 CASSPRLAGGPRQETQYF
- TRBJ1-2 TRBV2 CASSGDRGDGYTF
- TRBJ1-6 TRBV5-1 CASSPRIQGSNSPLHF
- TRBJ1-1 TRBV19 CASSSGQANTEAFF
- TRBJ1-1 TRBV18 CASSPGGQSVANTEAFF
- TRBJ2-3 TRBV2 CASSAREISVGDTQYF
- TRBJ2-5 TRBV7-3 CASSLLGGGVQETQYF
- TRBJ1-1 TRBV30 CAWRTGERTEAFF
- TRBJ2-2 TRBV7-9 CASSPTPGELFF
few TRBJ2-7 TRBV7-2 CASSIQGPLEQYF
- TRBJ1-1 TRBV5-1 CASSLGTGGLEAFF
few TRBJ2-2 TRBV14 CASSLLNTGELFF
few TRBJ2-3 TRBV15 CATSRGDRSWATDTQYF